These 32 T cell receptor beta chains were all obtained from the same sample, sequenced in a study of early stage breast cancer tumors. Profiled with immunoSEQ multiplex PCR; TCRdb holds only in-frame clones, not every one. The table lists tens of thousands of clones, over 65% of them singletons, with more than 3% in the top ten. Input material: blood. These receptors were obtained from a person aged 25 to 39 with breast cancer.

This clone has more than one count but fewer than ten. V usage is TRBV27 and J usage is TRBJ2-7; D remains ambiguous. Trimming removed 5 bases from V and 0 bases from J, with 11 bases in between. The CDR3 is 14 amino acids. The V gene's germline CDR1 is MNHEY and CDR2 SMNVEV (reference sequence). The CDR3: CASSPDDGSYEQYF. The CDR3 DNA follows: TGTGCCAGCAGTCCCGACGACGGCTCCTACGAGCAGTACTTC.

CDR3 coding DNA: TGCAGTGCTTTCACAGATACGCAGTATTTT. Translated: CSAFTDTQYF. V usage is TRBV20-1 and J usage is TRBJ2-3; D is unclear. This CDR3 comprises 10 residues. The V gene's germline CDR1 is DFQATT and CDR2 SNEGSKA (reference sequence). The germline V and J ends were trimmed by 5 bases and 2 bases, with 2 bases remaining between them.

The CDR3 region has the DNA TGTGCCAGCAGCCCACGAGGCGGAGACCAGTCAGATACGCAGTATTTT. This translates into CASSPRGGDQSDTQYF. V gene TRBV9 combines with J gene TRBJ2-3, with unresolved D. Germline V gene lookup returns CDR1 SGDLS and CDR2 YYNGEE. The CDR3 totals 16 residues. V was cut by 4 bases and J by 4 bases, with 19 bases left in between.

J is TRBJ1-1 and V is TRBV11-1; D ambiguous. V lost 3 bases and J lost 1, with 9 bases in between. From germline, CDR1 is SGHAT and CDR2 FQDESV (reference sequence). The CDR3 sequence is 14 residues long. CDR3 sequence (DNA): TGTGCCAGCAGCTTTGCGGGGAAGAACACTGAAGCTTTCTTT. Translated: CASSFAGKNTEAFF.

This clone was observed a single time. The rearrangement links TRBV5-8 to TRBJ2-3; D might be TRBD1 or TRBD2, each matching 6 bases. CDR1 and CDR2 from the germline V gene are SGHTS and YDEGEE. The CDR3 runs to 16 residues. V was pared by 4 bases and J by 2 bases, with 17 bases between. CDR3 amino acids: CASSPGGTPYTDTQYF. The CDR3 bases are TGTGCCAGCAGCCCGGGCGGGACACCTTACACAGATACGCAGTATTTT.

V gene TRBV19 combines with J gene TRBJ2-7; the match to TRBD1 covers 9 bases. The CDR3 has 14 amino acids. From germline, CDR1 is LNHDA and CDR2 SQIVND (reference sequence). V was pared by 10 bases and J by 1 base, with 8 bases of the junction left unmatched. CDR3 coding DNA: TGTGCCACCCAGGACAGGGGTTATTCCTACGAGCAGTACTTC. Its translation is CATQDRGYSYEQYF.

This chain links TRBV2 with TRBJ1-5; a possible D gene is TRBD1 (5 bases). Germline V gene lookup returns CDR1 SNHLY and CDR2 FYNNEI. This CDR3 is 15 amino acids long. The germline V and J ends were trimmed by 4 bases and 0 bases, with 10 bases remaining between them. CDR3 in amino acids: CASSGQGVSNQPQHF. CDR3 coding DNA: TGTGCCAGCAGTGGGCAGGGCGTTAGCAATCAGCCCCAGCATTTT.

V gene TRBV4-3 combines with J gene TRBJ2-3, with 13 bases aligning to TRBD2. With V trimmed by 0 bases and J by 2 bases, 8 bases remained unmatched. Per the germline V gene, CDR1 is LGHNA and CDR2 is YSLEER. There are 19 residues in the CDR3. The CDR3 DNA reads as TGCGCCAGCAGCCAAGATACTAGCGGGAGGGCCAGTCCCACAGATACGCAGTATTTT. Amino acid sequence: CASSQDTSGRASPTDTQYF.

The chain recombines TRBV29-1 with TRBJ1-4; D unresolved. Germline V gives CDR1 SQVTM, CDR2 ANQGSEA. The CDR3 has 13 residues. V lost 8 bases and J lost 4, with 14 bases in between. This CDR3 is CSIPSSGNEKLFF. The CDR3 region has the DNA TGCAGCATTCCTTCCAGCGGTAATGAAAAACTGTTTTTT.

The rearrangement links TRBV25-1 to TRBJ1-2; a possible D gene is TRBD1 (5 bases). Germline V CDR1 and CDR2: MGHDK, SYGVNS. The CDR3 has 13 amino acids. V lost 5 bases, J lost 4 bases, and 11 bases lay in between. CDR3 region: CASSWGPSYGYTF. CDR3 coding DNA: TGTGCCAGCAGTTGGGGACCGAGCTATGGCTACACCTTC.

This chain links TRBV6-1 with TRBJ1-2, with D possibly matching TRBD1 (6 bases). Germline assignment: CDR1 MNHNS and CDR2 SASEGT. V was clipped by 2 bases and J by 4 bases, with 14 bases between them. The CDR3 contains 15 residues. CDR3: CASSEMGADGYGYTF. Written as DNA, the CDR3 is TGTGCCAGCAGTGAAATGGGGGCCGACGGCTATGGCTACACCTTC.

This chain connects TRBV19 to TRBJ1-4; D remains unclear. The CDR3 loop spans 14 amino acids. The V gene's germline CDR1 is LNHDA and CDR2 SQIVND (reference sequence). Between the trimmed V and J ends, which lost 6 bases and 4 bases, there was a span of 12 bases. CDR3 loop: CASSDRAVNEKLFF. CDR3 nucleotides: TGTGCCAGTAGCGATCGGGCCGTTAATGAAAAACTGTTTTTT. Together with reference TRBV19 and TRBJ1-4, the CDR3 gives the full variable domain: DGGITQSPKYLFRKEGQNVTLSCEQNLNHDAMYWYRQDPGQGLRLIYYSQIVNDFQKGDIAEGYSVSREKKESFPLTVTSAQKNPTAFYLCASSDRAVNEKLFFGSGTQLSVL.

The chain recombines TRBV5-1 with TRBJ2-2; 11 bases agree with TRBD1. V shed 0 bases, J shed 5 bases, and the junction held 3 bases outside the gene matches. The CDR3 length is 16 residues. Germline V lookup: CDR1 SGHRS, CDR2 YFSETQ. CDR3 DNA: TGCGCCAGCAGCTTGGGGACAGGGGGCTCAACCGGGGAGCTGTTTTTT. It encodes CASSLGTGGSTGELFF.

This clone has a handful of counts. The chain recombines TRBV30 with TRBJ2-1; D gene unclear. Trimming removed 0 bases from V and 2 bases from J, with 8 bases in between. Germline values: CDR1 GTSNPN, CDR2 SVGIG (reference sequence). The CDR3 sequence is 14 residues long. The CDR3 bases are TGTGCCTGGAGTGTACCGCCCACCTACAATGAGCAGTTCTTC. It yields the protein CAWSVPPTYNEQFF.

This chain uses TRBV29-1 with TRBJ1-1; perhaps TRBD1 as D (5 bases). Germline CDR1 SQVTM, CDR2 ANQGSEA. The V gene lost 5 bases and the J gene lost 8 bases, with 18 bases spanning the gap. The CDR3 is 13 residues long. CDR3 DNA: TGCAGCGTTTCGACTACGGGACGGATGGAAGCTTTCTTT. It codes for CSVSTTGRMEAFF.

The chain uses TRBV11-2 and TRBJ2-7; TRBD2 matches 7 bases. The ends lost 1 base at V and 0 bases at J; junction bases unmatched: 9. The CDR3 loop spans 17 amino acids. Germline-derived CDR1 and CDR2 are SGHAT and FQNNGV. The CDR3 nucleotides are TGTGCCAGCAGCTTAGGGGCTAGCGGCAAATACTCCTACGAGCAGTACTTC. It encodes CASSLGASGKYSYEQYF.

The genes are TRBV12-5 and TRBJ2-4, with 7 nucleotides matching TRBD1. The V gene's germline CDR1 is LGHNT and CDR2 FRNRAP. The trim removed 5 bases at V and 6 bases at J, leaving 4 bases unmatched. This CDR3 region has 13 residues. CDR3 protein: CASGLDRRNIQYF. CDR3 bases: TGTGCTAGTGGTCTGGACAGGAGAAACATTCAGTACTTC.

The V gene is TRBV18, the J gene TRBJ1-5, with D hard to call. CDR1 and CDR2 from the germline V gene are KGHSH and LQKENI. V was shortened by 2 bases and J by 5 bases, with 10 bases between the two germline ends. The CDR3 runs to 14 residues. The DNA for the CDR3 is TGTGCCAGCTCACCAGCTGGGAAGGATCAGCCCCAGCATTTT. This gives the protein CASSPAGKDQPQHF. Based on the CDR3 plus reference TRBV18 and TRBJ1-5, the full variable domain is NAGVMQNPRHLVRRRGQEARLRCSPMKGHSHVYWYRQLPEEGLKFMVYLQKENIIDESGMPKERFSAEFPKEGPSILRIQQVVRGDSAAYFCASSPAGKDQPQHFGDGTRLSIL.

V usage is TRBV4-1 and J usage is TRBJ2-2; perhaps TRBD2 as D (5 bases). This CDR3 region has 16 residues. Germline loops: CDR1 MGHRA, CDR2 YSYEKL. Deletions cut 0 bases from V and 6 bases from J, with 14 bases between. The CDR3 reads CASSQDEGGLAGELFF. CDR3 nucleotides: TGCGCCAGCAGCCAAGATGAGGGCGGACTTGCCGGGGAGCTGTTTTTT.

This clone has a handful of counts. V usage is TRBV5-1 and J usage is TRBJ2-2, with D unresolved. CDR3 length equals 15 residues. The germline V gene encodes CDR1 SGHRS and CDR2 YFSETQ. Trimming took 3 bases from V and 1 from J, leaving 10 bases between them. The CDR3 here is CASSSSRGNTGELFF. The CDR3 nucleotides read TGCGCCAGCAGCTCGTCCCGAGGGAACACCGGGGAGCTGTTTTTT.

V usage is TRBV6-8 and J usage is TRBJ2-1, with 14 bases lining up with TRBD2. Trimming cost V 6 bases and J 8 bases; bases outside gene matches: 15. This CDR3 spans 18 amino acids. Germline CDR1 and CDR2: MNHGY and SAAAGT. The CDR3 spells CASRTGEGLAGGRYEQFF. In DNA, the CDR3 is TGTGCCAGCAGAACAGGGGAAGGACTAGCGGGAGGTCGGTATGAGCAGTTCTTC.

The chain has TRBV11-2 and TRBJ2-7; 10 bases fit TRBD1. The CDR3 sequence is 14 residues long. V trimming: 1 base; J trimming: 5 bases; junction bases outside the gene matches: 2. The germline gives CDR1 SGHAT, CDR2 FQNNGV. CDR3 nucleotide sequence: TGTGCCAGCAGCTTAGGACAGGGGGCGAACGAGCAGTACTTC. Its protein is CASSLGQGANEQYF.

This clone was counted only a few times. This rearrangement joins TRBV9 to TRBJ1-5, with D maybe TRBD1 (6 bases). Trimming stripped 0 bases from V and 5 bases from J, with 9 bases between. Germline V lookup: CDR1 SGDLS, CDR2 YYNGEE. The CDR3 totals 14 residues. CDR3 amino acids: CASSVGAGDQPQHF. In DNA, the CDR3 is TGTGCCAGCAGCGTAGGTGCAGGGGATCAGCCCCAGCATTTT.

The V gene is TRBV6-6, the J gene TRBJ2-7; 7 bases map to TRBD1. V trimming: 7 bases; J trimming: 2 bases; junction bases outside the gene matches: 8. The CDR3 has 14 residues. CDR1 and CDR2 (germline): MNHNY, SVGAGI (reference sequence). CDR3 bases: TGTGCCAGCACACCAGGGGGTACTACCTACGAGCAGTACTTC. Its translation: CASTPGGTTYEQYF.

This clone has only a few counts. The chain has TRBV29-1 and TRBJ2-1, with D tentatively TRBD1 (6 bases). Germline lookup yields CDR1 SQVTM and CDR2 ANQGSEA. The ends were cut back, 4 bases at V and 5 bases at J, with 12 bases in the middle. There are 13 residues in the CDR3. CDR3 residues: CSVGTTGNNEQFF. The CDR3 DNA follows: TGCAGCGTTGGAACGACAGGAAACAATGAGCAGTTCTTC.

In its sample, this clone ranks as medium-sized. This chain joins TRBV4-1 and TRBJ1-1, with TRBD1 as a possible D gene (6 bases). V dropped 1 base and J dropped 2 bases, with 8 bases sitting between them. CDR1 MGHRA and CDR2 YSYEKL come from the germline V gene. The CDR3 is made up of 14 amino acids. The CDR3 loop reads CASSQAQGNTEAFF. The CDR3 bases are TGCGCCAGCAGCCAAGCACAGGGTAACACTGAAGCTTTCTTT.

CDR3 in amino acids: CSVEEGGDTEAFF. Here the CDR3 DNA reads TGCAGCGTTGAGGAAGGGGGGGATACTGAAGCTTTCTTT. The V gene is TRBV29-1, the J gene TRBJ1-1; maybe TRBD1 (6 bases). This CDR3 has 13 amino acids. CDR1 SQVTM and CDR2 ANQGSEA come from the germline V gene. Trimming took 3 bases from V and 5 from J, leaving 13 bases between them.

A few counts support this clone. The chain's CDR3 is CASSYGTGIYEQYF. CDR3 DNA sequence: TGTGCCAGTAGTTATGGGACAGGGATCTACGAGCAGTACTTC. The chain carries TRBV19 and TRBJ2-7; TRBD1 matches at 9 bases. This CDR3 has 14 residues. Germline CDR1 and CDR2: LNHDA and SQIVND (reference sequence). Trimming took 5 bases from V and 3 from J; bases not matched to a gene: 5.

The CDR3 here is CAWSNNLNQPQHF. The CDR3 DNA reads as TGTGCCTGGAGTAACAATTTGAATCAGCCCCAGCATTTT. The V call is TRBV30, the J call TRBJ1-5; D remains unclear. Germline V lookup: CDR1 GTSNPN, CDR2 SVGIG (reference sequence). The CDR3 loop spans 13 amino acids. Deletions cut 2 bases from V and 4 bases from J, with 9 bases between.

This chain links TRBV12-5 with TRBJ2-1; possible D gene TRBD1, 5 bases. The germline V gene encodes CDR1 LGHNT and CDR2 FRNRAP. The V end was cut by 1 base, the J end by 0 bases, with 7 bases between. This CDR3 is 15 amino acids long. The CDR3 region has the DNA TGTGCTAGTGGTTTGGGACAGAGCTCCTACAATGAGCAGTTCTTC. It is translated as CASGLGQSSYNEQFF.

The V gene is TRBV18, the J gene TRBJ1-4; D gene unclear. The CDR3 is 15 amino acids. CDR1 is KGHSH, CDR2 LQKENI, per germline. V was trimmed by 3 bases and J by 8 bases, leaving 16 bases between them. The CDR3 protein is CASSPNTGKEEKLFF. The CDR3 region has the DNA TGTGCCAGCTCACCTAACACGGGAAAAGAAGAAAAACTGTTTTTT.

The V call is TRBV5-6, the J call TRBJ1-4; 7 nucleotides match TRBD1. V lost 4 bases and J lost 3; bases outside the gene matches: 6. CDR1 SGHDT and CDR2 YYEEEE come from the germline V gene. The CDR3 runs to 15 residues. CDR3 loop: CASSPRGSSNEKLFF. The DNA for the CDR3 is TGTGCCAGCAGCCCCAGGGGGTCGTCTAATGAAAAACTGTTTTTT.